These 24 T cell receptor beta chains were all obtained from the same sample, sequenced in a study of T cell changes during pregnancy in multiple sclerosis. Profiled with immunoSEQ multiplex PCR; TCRdb holds only in-frame clones, not every one. Here the sample spans about 36,000 clones, about 91% being singletons. The input for sequencing was CD8+ T cells from peripheral blood mononuclear cells, taken in the third trimester of pregnancy. These receptors originate from a female donor with multiple sclerosis, enrolled in a pregnancy study.

This clone has more than one count but fewer than ten. The chain employs TRBV7-9 and TRBJ2-3; 10 bases agree with TRBD1. CDR3 length: 16 residues. CDR1 and CDR2 from the germline V gene are SEHNR and FQNEAQ (reference sequence). After removal of 5 bases from V and 5 bases from J, the junction contained 10 bases not matched to a gene. The DNA of the CDR3 is TGTGCCAGCAGCCCCCCGGACAGGGGGATGTTAGATACGCAGTATTTT. Translating it yields CASSPPDRGMLDTQYF.

V is TRBV19 and J is TRBJ2-7; the match to TRBD1 covers 11 bases. V dropped 6 bases and J dropped 4; count of bases not matched to a gene: 5. The CDR3 length is 14 residues. CDR1 and CDR2 from the germline V gene are LNHDA and SQIVND (reference sequence). In nucleotides, the CDR3 is TGTGCCAGTAGCCTGGGGACAGGGGGATACGAGCAGTACTTC. It is translated as CASSLGTGGYEQYF.

By share of the sample, this clone is medium-sized. The chain links TRBV7-2 to TRBJ1-6, with D possibly being TRBD1 (6 bases). The CDR3 sequence is 14 residues long. Trimming pared 6 bases from V and 8 bases from J, leaving 14 bases between. The germline V gene has CDR1 SGHTA and CDR2 FQGNSA. The CDR3 reads CASRLQGAYSPLHF. The DNA for the CDR3 is TGTGCCAGCAGGCTACAGGGTGCATATTCACCCCTCCACTTT.

The chain joins TRBV7-6 to TRBJ2-3; D perhaps matches TRBD2 (5 bases). The CDR3 length is 18 residues. Trimming shortened V by 4 bases and J by 0 bases, and 20 bases separated the two germline ends. Per the germline V gene, CDR1 is SGHVS and CDR2 is FNYEAQ. The CDR3 coding sequence is TGTGCCAGCAGCTCCTTCGGCCCAGGAGGTCCTAGCACAGATACGCAGTATTTT. Its protein is CASSSFGPGGPSTDTQYF.

The chain recombines TRBV5-1 with TRBJ1-2, with D tentatively TRBD1 (6 bases). The CDR3 has 15 amino acids. Germline loops: CDR1 SGHRS, CDR2 YFSETQ. Trimming removed 3 bases from V and 4 bases from J, with 16 bases in between. CDR3 protein: CASSWKPGHPYGYTF. CDR3 coding DNA: TGCGCCAGCAGCTGGAAACCGGGACACCCCTATGGCTACACCTTC. Complete variable domain (other parts from reference TRBV5-1 and TRBJ1-2): KAGVTQTPRYLIKTRGQQVTLSCSPISGHRSVSWYQQTPGQGLQFLFEYFSETQRNKGNFPGRFSGRQFSNSRSEMNVSTLELGDSALYLCASSWKPGHPYGYTFGSGTRLTVV.

V and J are TRBV27 and TRBJ1-2, with 9 bases aligning to TRBD1. Germline V gene lookup returns CDR1 MNHEY and CDR2 SMNVEV (reference sequence). The V gene end was trimmed by 5 bases and the J gene end by 4 bases; junction bases not matched to a gene: 5. The length of the CDR3 is 14 residues. The CDR3 bases are TGTGCCAGCAGTCCCGGGACAGGGTCCTATGGCTACACCTTC. Encoded protein: CASSPGTGSYGYTF.

The V and J genes are TRBV5-1 and TRBJ2-1, with 11 positions matching TRBD1. CDR3 size: 18 residues. The germline CDR1 and CDR2 sequences are SGHRS and YFSETQ. Trimming cost V 5 bases and J 5 bases; bases outside gene matches: 15. CDR3 amino acids: CASSYYPAGQGGNNEQFF. The CDR3 DNA is TGCGCCAGCAGTTACTATCCCGCGGGACAGGGGGGGAACAATGAGCAGTTCTTC.

The V call is TRBV11-2, the J call TRBJ2-3; the D gene is possibly TRBD2 (6 bases). The CDR3 contains 14 residues. Germline V lookup: CDR1 SGHAT, CDR2 FQNNGV. Trimming removed 5 bases from V and 5 bases from J, with 14 bases in between. The CDR3 DNA reads TGTGCCAGCAGCCTACTAGCCCCCGTAGATACGCAGTATTTT. Its protein is CASSLLAPVDTQYF.

With respect to this clone: The identical CDR3 is also encoded by other nucleotide sequences in the sample. The V call is TRBV29-1, the J call TRBJ2-7; D unclear. Germline CDR1 is SQVTM and CDR2 is ANQGSEA. Trimming took off 1 base at V and 3 bases at J, with 7 bases between the two ends. The CDR3 totals 12 residues. CDR3: CSVEVTDYEQYF. The CDR3 nucleotides read TGCAGCGTTGAAGTTACAGACTACGAGCAGTACTTC.

The chain carries TRBV9 and TRBJ2-1, with 8 bases matching TRBD1. Trimming took 7 bases from V and 10 from J; bases not matched to a gene: 10. The germline CDR1 and CDR2 sequences are SGDLS and YYNGEE. The CDR3 has 13 amino acids. This chain's CDR3 is CASCIRGRGEQFF. The CDR3 DNA sequence: TGTGCCAGCTGTATCAGGGGGCGCGGAGAGCAGTTCTTC. The full variable domain, with the rest looked up from reference TRBV9 and TRBJ2-1, is DSGVTQTPKHLITATGQRVTLRCSPRSGDLSVYWYQQSLDQGLQFLIQYYNGEERAKGNILERFSAQQFPDLHSELNLSSLELGDSALYFCASCIRGRGEQFFGPGTRLTVL.

The chain has TRBV10-2 and TRBJ2-1; D might be TRBD2 (5 bases). Per germline, CDR1 WSHSY and CDR2 SAAADI. This CDR3 is 12 amino acids long. Trimming stripped 6 bases from V and 8 bases from J, with 11 bases between. Written as DNA, the CDR3 is TGCGCCAGCAGCGAGACTAAGGATGAGCAGTTCTTC. Encoded protein: CASSETKDEQFF.

CDR3 in amino acids: CASGFLTWLANYGYTF. CDR3 in DNA: TGTGCTAGTGGTTTTTTAACATGGCTAGCTAACTATGGCTACACCTTC. The genes are TRBV12-5 and TRBJ1-2; no clear D gene. The V end was cut by 3 bases, the J end by 0 bases, with 14 bases between. CDR3 size: 16 residues. Germline V gene sequence: CDR1 LGHNT, CDR2 FRNRAP.

The chain uses TRBV5-4 and TRBJ1-1; D possibly corresponds to TRBD1 (5 bases). Germline V gene data show CDR1 as SGHNT and CDR2 as YYREEE (reference sequence). The CDR3 is 12 amino acids. Between the trimmed V and J ends, which lost 4 bases and 1 base, there was a span of 5 bases. This CDR3 reads CASSRGNTEAFF. The CDR3 DNA is TGTGCCAGCAGCAGGGGGAACACTGAAGCTTTCTTT.

The V gene is TRBV27, the J gene TRBJ1-2; 12 nucleotides line up with TRBD1. CDR1 MNHEY and CDR2 SMNVEV come from the germline V gene (reference sequence). After removal of 5 bases from V and 6 bases from J, the junction contained 4 bases not matched to a gene. The CDR3 consists of 14 residues. CDR3 nucleotides: TGTGCCAGCAGTGCGGGACAGGGGGCCAATGGCTACACCTTC. Residues: CASSAGQGANGYTF.

V usage is TRBV4-2 and J usage is TRBJ2-5, with a possible D match to TRBD2 (6 bases). Germline CDR1 reads LGHNA; CDR2 reads YNFKEQ. Trimming removed 0 bases from V and 4 bases from J, with 12 bases in between. The CDR3 is 15 amino acids. CDR3 DNA: TGTGCCAGCAGCCAAGACGGGGGTGGTGGAGAGACCCAGTACTTC. Translated, it gives CASSQDGGGGETQYF.

CDR3 in amino acids: CASSLSAGSLDNEQFF. CDR3 DNA: TGTGCCAGCAGCTTATCAGCGGGGAGCTTGGACAATGAGCAGTTCTTC. This chain uses TRBV7-9 with TRBJ2-1; TRBD2 matches at 7 bases. The V and J ends lost 2 bases and 5 bases, in that order; junction bases with no gene match: 9. The CDR3 runs 16 residues. Germline CDR1 and CDR2: SEHNR and FQNEAQ (reference sequence). The variable domain in full, completed from reference TRBV7-9 and TRBJ2-1, reads DTGVSQNPRHKITKRGQNVTFRCDPISEHNRLYWYRQTLGQGPEFLTYFQNEAQLEKSRLLSDRFSAERPKGSFSTLEIQRTEQGDSAMYLCASSLSAGSLDNEQFFGPGTRLTVL.

The rearrangement joins TRBV5-4 to TRBJ2-1; TRBD1 might be the D (6 bases). The germline V gene has CDR1 SGHNT and CDR2 YYREEE (reference sequence). This CDR3 is 15 amino acids long. Trimming pared 0 bases from V and 12 bases from J, leaving 19 bases between. CDR3 nucleotide sequence: TGTGCCAGCAGCTTGGATGAGATAACCTTAGGGGGGCAGTTCTTC. Protein sequence: CASSLDEITLGGQFF.

The rearrangement links TRBV5-1 to TRBJ1-1, with TRBD1 as a possible D gene (5 bases). CDR3 length: 14 residues. V was clipped by 4 bases and J by 5 bases, with 15 bases between them. Germline V lookup: CDR1 SGHRS, CDR2 YFSETQ. This chain's CDR3 is CASSQTRVTTEAFF. DNA of the CDR3: TGCGCCAGCAGCCAAACCAGGGTAACGACTGAAGCTTTCTTT.

Note on this clone: The sample contains more than one DNA sequence encoding this CDR3. The rearrangement links TRBV6-5 to TRBJ1-4; 11 nucleotides agree with TRBD1. Germline lookup yields CDR1 MNHEY and CDR2 SVGAGI. With 2 bases clipped from V and 7 bases from J, the junction kept 6 bases outside the gene matches. CDR3 length equals 16 residues. For the CDR3, the DNA is TGTGCCAGCAGTTACACGCGGGGACAGGGGGTTGAAAAACTGTTTTTT. This encodes CASSYTRGQGVEKLFF.

V is TRBV9 and J is TRBJ2-2; D not resolved. The CDR3 sequence is 15 residues long. V lost 4 bases to trimming and J lost 2 bases, with 12 bases between them. The germline V gene encodes CDR1 SGDLS and CDR2 YYNGEE. The CDR3 bases are TGTGCCAGCAGCCCTCAGGTCGTAAACACCGGGGAGCTGTTTTTT. Its protein is CASSPQVVNTGELFF.

The chain combines TRBV5-4 with TRBJ2-3; no clear D. The CDR3 runs to 12 residues. The germline gives CDR1 SGHNT, CDR2 YYREEE (reference sequence). The V gene lost 5 bases and the J gene lost 6 bases, with 10 bases spanning the gap. The CDR3 region is CASRRLFDTQYF. The CDR3, as DNA: TGTGCCAGCAGAAGACTCTTTGATACGCAGTATTTT. Drawing the rest from reference TRBV5-4 and TRBJ2-3, the complete variable domain is ETGVTQSPTHLIKTRGQQVTLRCSSQSGHNTVSWYQQALGQGPQFIFQYYREEENGRGNFPPRFSGLQFPNYSSELNVNALELDDSALYLCASRRLFDTQYFGPGTRLTVL.

Within the sample, this clone is medium-sized. This chain joins TRBV30 and TRBJ1-1, with 7 nucleotides matching TRBD1. Germline V gene sequence: CDR1 GTSNPN, CDR2 SVGIG (reference sequence). J was trimmed by 1 base and V by 6 bases; bases with no gene match: 11. This CDR3 comprises 15 residues. Here the CDR3 DNA reads TGTGCCTGCGTCTTCTTCGACAGGGCGAACACTGAAGCTTTCTTT. This sequence encodes CACVFFDRANTEAFF.

The chain combines TRBV4-1 with TRBJ2-7; 7 nucleotides agree with TRBD2. From germline, CDR1 is MGHRA and CDR2 YSYEKL. V shed 0 bases and J 5 bases; nucleotides not matched to a gene: 16. The length of the CDR3 is 18 residues. Written as DNA, the CDR3 is TGCGCCAGCAGCCAAGATACTGTTTCGGGTGGGAGGGAGCACGAGCAGTACTTC. Protein: CASSQDTVSGGREHEQYF.

This clone was found once. The rearrangement links TRBV19 to TRBJ1-5, with no clear D. The CDR3 has 15 amino acids. V shed 5 bases and J shed 7 bases, with 18 bases lying between them. Germline V gene data show CDR1 as LNHDA and CDR2 as SQIVND (reference sequence). The chain's CDR3 is CASSHTPGGEQPQHF. Here the CDR3 DNA reads TGTGCCAGTAGTCACACACCTGGCGGGGAGCAGCCCCAGCATTTT.